A single sample gave rise to the 4 T cell receptor beta chains below, sequenced in a study of read filtering for tumor transcriptome and immune sequencing (dated by TCRdb to the early 2020s). Sequenced using an Illumina HiSeq 4000. Starting from 400 to 450 ng RNA, TCR libraries were constructed with the Immunoverse kit using molecular barcoded adaptors that cover the alpha/delta and beta/gamma chains. The public reads were reanalyzed by TCRdb: fastp trimming at Q25, MiXCR alignment, in-frame beta chains only. Entries that share a CDR3 protein sequence are merged under the most common genes and DNA. In all, the sample holds 62,000 or so distinct CDR3 sequences, and 20% to 25% of those were seen once. Clones ranked in the top ten supply roughly a sixth of the sample. Sequencing was carried out using a population of CD138-negative cells sorted from bone marrow. This specimen's cell subset or site label, per the study, means: bone marrow mononuclear cells depleted of CD138+ plasma/myeloma cells by negative magnetic selection. The receptor source for this set is a donor at least 40 years old with multiple myeloma.

V usage is TRBV4-1 and J usage is TRBJ1-5; D is uncertain. V lost 4 bases to trimming and J lost 2 bases, with 12 bases between them. This CDR3 is 15 amino acids long. The V gene's germline CDR1 is MGHRA and CDR2 YSYEKL. The CDR3 is CASSRVKKGNQPQHF. The CDR3 region has the DNA TGCGCCAGCAGCCGGGTGAAAAAGGGCAATCAGCCCCAGCATTTT.

This clonotype showed up many times. V usage is TRBV7-8 and J usage is TRBJ2-1; 14 positions match TRBD2. Germline values: CDR1 SGHVS, CDR2 FQNEAQ. The CDR3 totals 18 residues. V dropped 4 bases and J dropped 1; count of bases not matched to a gene: 6. This CDR3 reads CASSSPGLAGVSYNEQFF. CDR3 DNA sequence: TGTGCCAGCAGCTCTCCGGGACTAGCGGGAGTTTCCTACAATGAGCAGTTCTTC.

The chain joins TRBV12-3 or TRBV12-4 to TRBJ2-2, with 8 bases that match TRBD1. The V segment lost 6 bases and the J segment 6 bases; nucleotides outside the gene matches: 6. This CDR3 spans 14 amino acids. The CDR3: CASRPGGEAGELFF. The DNA of the CDR3 is TGTGCCAGCAGGCCAGGGGGCGAGGCCGGGGAGCTGTTTTTT.

This clonotype was picked up a small number of times. The V gene is TRBV14, the J gene TRBJ2-7; no reliable D call. The CDR3 is 14 residues long. Germline V gene data show CDR1 as SGHDN and CDR2 as FVKESK. V lost 1 base, J lost 5 bases, and 12 bases lay in between. For the CDR3, the DNA is TGTGCCAGCAGCCAAGGCCACATCGAGGACGAGCAGTACTTC. Translated, it gives CASSQGHIEDEQYF.